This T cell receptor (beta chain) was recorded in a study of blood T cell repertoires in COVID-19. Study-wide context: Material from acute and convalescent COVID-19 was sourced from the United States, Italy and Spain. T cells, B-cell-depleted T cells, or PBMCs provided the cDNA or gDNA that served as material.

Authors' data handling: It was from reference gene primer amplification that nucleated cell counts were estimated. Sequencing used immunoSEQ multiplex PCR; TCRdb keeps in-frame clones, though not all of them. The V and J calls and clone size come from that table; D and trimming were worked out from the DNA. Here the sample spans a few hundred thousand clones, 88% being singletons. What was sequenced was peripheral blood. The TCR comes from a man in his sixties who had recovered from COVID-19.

The CDR3, as DNA: TGTGCCAGTAGTATGGGGGGGATCACTGAAGCTTTCTTT. As protein: CASSMGGITEAFF. The chain recombines TRBV19 with TRBJ1-1; possible D gene TRBD1, 5 bases. V was shortened by 3 bases and J by 4 bases, with 9 bases between the two germline ends. CDR1 is LNHDA and CDR2 is SQIVND in the germline V gene (reference sequence). This CDR3 spans 13 amino acids.